This TCR beta chain came from a study of CD8+ T cells in alopecia areata. The sequencing template was cDNA reverse transcribed from extracted RNA. Assay: immunoSEQ multiplex PCR; the TCRdb copy retains only in-frame clones and omits some. The profile shows more than 150,000 clones, roughly 46% of them singletons. Documented treatment: oral pan-JAK inhibitor, 5-10 mg twice daily. In alopecia areata patients, both lesional scalp punch biopsies and peripheral blood were collected. CDR3 length: 14 residues. V lost 0 bases, J lost 7 bases, and 13 bases lay in between. CDR1 and CDR2 from the germline V gene are GTSNPN and SVGIG (reference sequence).

The specimen comprised CD8+ T cells sorted from blood, sampled around week 53, from a patient treated with tofacitinib. The receptor was derived from a human donor with alopecia areata. The chain employs TRBV30 and TRBJ1-5; D may be TRBD1 (5 bases). CDR3: CAWSVGLLTQPQHF. The CDR3 DNA is TGTGCCTGGAGTGTGGGGCTTCTCACCCAGCCCCAGCATTTT.